The entry that follows covers one TCR beta chain sequence. Treatment of the sample: oral pan-JAK inhibitor, 5-10 mg twice daily. The data are from a study of CD8+ T cells in alopecia areata. Whole-study context: Treatment of the treated patients consisted of oral tofacitinib, 5 to 10 mg twice daily.

This CDR3 is built from 14 residues. With 9 bases clipped from V and 5 bases from J, the junction kept 7 bases outside the gene matches. CDR1 is MNHEY, CDR2 SVGAGI, per germline. cDNA reverse transcribed from extracted RNA served as the sequencing template. TCRdb's table, derived via immunoSEQ multiplex PCR, lists solely in-frame clones and lacks some. This repertoire shows 170,000 or so clones, 53% found once; its top ten account for roughly 10%. This clonotype originated in a human donor with alopecia areata. The chain links TRBV6-5 to TRBJ2-1; 10 nucleotides match TRBD2. Specimen: CD8+ T cells sorted from blood, collected at week 24, from a patient treated with tofacitinib. CDR3 residues: CASIRLAGDNEQFF. The CDR3 DNA reads TGTGCCAGTATAAGACTAGCGGGTGACAATGAGCAGTTCTTC.